The next 15 T cell receptor beta chains were all read from a single sample in a study of T cells expressing NK-cell markers. Each CDR3 protein gets one entry in TCRdb, which reprocessed the 5' RACE reads and gives no DNA. The table gives 300,000 to 500,000 distinct CDR3 sequences; the top ten clones make up about 10% of it. Sequences were obtained from blood T cells: a sorted CD56 or NKG2C T cell subset, CD4+ or CD8+ T cells, or bulk PBMC T cells (not recorded which). These receptors were taken from a woman aged 45-65 years in good health.

This chain connects TRBV19 to TRBJ1-1; as DNA is missing, the TRBD1 call by TCRdb cannot be tested. Germline V gene data show CDR1 as LNHDA and CDR2 as SQIVND (reference sequence). There are 12 residues in the CDR3. The CDR3 sequence is CASCPGTAEAFF.

The CDR3 sequence is CASSEYKGGTGELFF. The chain recombines TRBV2 with TRBJ2-2; with no DNA, the TCRdb D assignment of TRBD1 cannot be verified. The germline V gene has CDR1 SNHLY and CDR2 FYNNEI. This CDR3 has 15 amino acids.

The CDR3 here is CASSFLQISEQYF. The rearrangement uses TRBV12-3 or TRBV12-4 and TRBJ2-7. The CDR3 loop spans 13 amino acids.

The V and J genes are TRBV11-2 and TRBJ2-2; TCRdb picks TRBD2, but there is no DNA to check that call. The length of the CDR3 is 17 residues. Germline V gene data show CDR1 as SGHAT and CDR2 as FQNNGV. The chain's CDR3 is CASSLPVAGGNTGELFF.

The J gene is TRBJ2-3, the V gene TRBV20-1; no DNA is available, so the TRBD2 call from TCRdb remains unchecked. Germline-derived CDR1 and CDR2 are DFQATT and SNEGSKA (reference sequence). CDR3 size: 15 residues. The CDR3 reads CSARAGTSGPDTQYF.

J is TRBJ1-1 and V is TRBV25-1. The germline gives CDR1 MGHDK, CDR2 SYGVNS. The CDR3 covers 15 residues. CDR3 region: CASSESRGGGTEAFF.

The CDR3 loop is CATSPEGGNEQFF. This chain uses TRBV5-1 with TRBJ2-1; no DNA is available, so the TRBD1 call from TCRdb remains unchecked. Germline CDR1 SGHRS, CDR2 YFSETQ. The CDR3 has 13 residues.

The chain uses TRBV5-1 and TRBJ1-3. The CDR3 covers 15 residues. Germline V CDR1 and CDR2: SGHRS, YFSETQ. The CDR3 loop reads CASSLDRLRGNTIYF.

This CDR3 reads CSVEGVLAGRGYEQFF. The chain recombines TRBV29-1 with TRBJ2-1; TCRdb reports TRBD1, a call that lacks DNA to check it against. CDR1 and CDR2 (germline): SQVTM, ANQGSEA. The CDR3 runs to 16 residues.

V usage is TRBV7-9 and J usage is TRBJ2-2; TCRdb's D gene call, TRBD2, goes unchecked for lack of DNA. This CDR3 is 14 amino acids long. Germline V gives CDR1 SEHNR, CDR2 FQNEAQ (reference sequence). The CDR3 sequence: CASTSRGGTGELFF.

J is TRBJ1-5 and V is TRBV2; TCRdb picks TRBD1, but there is no DNA to check that call. Germline values: CDR1 SNHLY, CDR2 FYNNEI. The CDR3 spans 15 residues. This chain's CDR3 is CATRRQGASGQPQHF. The whole variable domain, remainder taken from reference TRBV2 and TRBJ1-5, is EPEVTQTPSHQVTQMGQEVILRCVPISNHLYFYWYRQILGQKVEFLVSFYNNEISEKSEIFDDQFSVERPDGSNFTLKIRSTKLEDSAMYFCATRRQGASGQPQHFGDGTRLSIL.

The V gene is TRBV29-1, the J gene TRBJ2-1; no DNA is available, so the TRBD1 call from TCRdb remains unchecked. This CDR3 contains 14 residues. From germline, CDR1 is SQVTM and CDR2 ANQGSEA. This chain's CDR3 is CSVAAGSRDSEQFF.

The chain is built from TRBV24-1 and TRBJ2-1; lacking DNA, the TRBD2 call made by TCRdb goes unchecked. The CDR3 has 15 amino acids. Germline V gene lookup returns CDR1 KGHDR and CDR2 SFDVKD. CDR3 protein: CATSEVTSGSDEQFF.

This chain links TRBV12-3 or TRBV12-4 with TRBJ2-1; TCRdb selects TRBD1, and the lack of DNA leaves this call unchecked. The CDR3 is 11 residues long. The CDR3 loop is CASTGGREQFF.

This chain links TRBV28 with TRBJ2-1. The CDR3 runs 11 residues. Looked up from germline, CDR1 is MDHEN and CDR2 is SYDVKM. The CDR3 sequence is CASAMGLVQFF.